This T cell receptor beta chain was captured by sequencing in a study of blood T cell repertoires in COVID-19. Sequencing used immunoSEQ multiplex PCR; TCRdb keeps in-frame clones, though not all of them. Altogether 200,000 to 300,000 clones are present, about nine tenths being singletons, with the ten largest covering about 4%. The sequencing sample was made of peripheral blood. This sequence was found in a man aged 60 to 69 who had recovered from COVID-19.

DNA of the CDR3: TGTGCCAGCAGCTCCAGAGGGAGGGATGAAAAACTGTTTTTT. Residues: CASSSRGRDEKLFF. The genes are TRBV7-9 and TRBJ1-4; D gene unclear. This CDR3 is 14 amino acids long. Germline-derived CDR1 and CDR2 are SEHNR and FQNEAQ (reference sequence). With 4 bases removed from V and 6 bases from J, the gap between germline ends came to 12 bases.